This is a list of T cell receptor beta chains from one sample in a study of shared clonotypes between healthy human individuals. Data came from immunoSEQ multiplex PCR; TCRdb stores just in-frame clones and leaves some out. Of about 2.4 million clones in the sample, 93% were seen once. Sequencing was performed on naive CD4+ T cells from PBMCs. The receptors originated from a man aged 18 to 29 in good health. Some clones in this sample may be carry-over from other donors' samples. Both conserved end residues are part of each CDR3. The order of the fields is CDR3 protein, CDR3 DNA, clone size, J gene, V gene, D gene. A D gene is named only where the DNA matches it firmly. Where a row states a size, it is once, few, many or the class of an expanded clone; other rows omit it.

cdr3_aa: CAWKRTGLDEKLFF
cdr3_nt: TGTGCCTGGAAGAGGACAGGGCTAGATGAAAAACTGTTTTTT
clone_size: NA
j_call: TRBJ1-4
v_call: TRBV30
d_call: TRBD1

cdr3_aa: CASSPPSRQNTGELFF
cdr3_nt: TGTGCCAGCTCACCACCGTCTAGGCAGAACACCGGGGAGCTGTTTTTT
clone_size: NA
j_call: TRBJ2-2
v_call: TRBV18
d_call: NA

cdr3_aa: CASSLRTGWDEQFF
cdr3_nt: TGTGCCAGCAGCCTCAGGACAGGGTGGGATGAGCAGTTCTTC
clone_size: NA
j_call: TRBJ2-1
v_call: TRBV11-2
d_call: TRBD1

cdr3_aa: CASTIGQGRTYEQYF
cdr3_nt: TGTGCCAGTACCATTGGACAGGGAAGAACCTACGAGCAGTACTTC
clone_size: NA
j_call: TRBJ2-7
v_call: TRBV6-1
d_call: TRBD1

cdr3_aa: CASSASDRGVTKNIQYF
cdr3_nt: TGTGCCAGCAGTGCATCTGACAGGGGGGTAACCAAAAACATTCAGTACTTC
clone_size: NA
j_call: TRBJ2-4
v_call: TRBV6-1
d_call: TRBD1

cdr3_aa: CASSPEDGTEAFF
cdr3_nt: TGTGCCAGCAGCCCCGAAGATGGCACTGAAGCTTTCTTT
clone_size: NA
j_call: TRBJ1-1
v_call: TRBV7-3
d_call: NA

cdr3_aa: CASSFQDIYGYTF
cdr3_nt: TGTGCCAGCAGTTTTCAGGACATATATGGCTACACCTTC
clone_size: NA
j_call: TRBJ1-2
v_call: TRBV28
d_call: NA

cdr3_aa: CASSPGQENEKLFF
cdr3_nt: TGTGCCAGCAGTCCCGGACAGGAAAATGAAAAACTGTTTTTT
clone_size: NA
j_call: TRBJ1-4
v_call: TRBV6-5
d_call: TRBD1

cdr3_aa: CASRDRVGNSPLHF
cdr3_nt: TGTGCCAGCAGAGACAGGGTTGGAAATTCACCCCTCCACTTT
clone_size: NA
j_call: TRBJ1-6
v_call: TRBV28
d_call: TRBD1

cdr3_aa: CASSPSGDTGELFF
cdr3_nt: TGTGCCAGCAGCCCATCCGGAGACACCGGGGAGCTGTTTTTT
clone_size: NA
j_call: TRBJ2-2
v_call: TRBV9
d_call: NA

cdr3_aa: CASSWGLAGGRGDTQYF
cdr3_nt: TGTGCCAGCAGCTGGGGACTAGCGGGAGGAAGGGGAGATACGCAGTATTTT
clone_size: NA
j_call: TRBJ2-3
v_call: TRBV5-4
d_call: TRBD2

cdr3_aa: CASSPPLTSETQYF
cdr3_nt: TGCGCCAGCAGCCCACCCCTGACTAGCGAAACGCAGTATTTT
clone_size: once
j_call: TRBJ2-3
v_call: TRBV5-1
d_call: TRBD2

cdr3_aa: CASSVDGGSTDTQYF
cdr3_nt: TGTGCCAGCAGCGTAGATGGCGGATCCACAGATACGCAGTATTTT
clone_size: NA
j_call: TRBJ2-3
v_call: TRBV9
d_call: NA

cdr3_aa: CASSSVDPSYNEQFF
cdr3_nt: TGTGCCAGCAGTTCCGTAGACCCCTCCTACAATGAGCAGTTCTTC
clone_size: NA
j_call: TRBJ2-1
v_call: TRBV27
d_call: NA

cdr3_aa: CASRTKQGGFYEQYF
cdr3_nt: TGTGCCAGCAGGACAAAACAGGGGGGTTTCTACGAGCAGTACTTC
clone_size: NA
j_call: TRBJ2-7
v_call: TRBV6-5
d_call: TRBD1

cdr3_aa: CASSLRLASHNEQFF
cdr3_nt: TGTGCCAGCAGTTTAAGGCTAGCGTCCCACAATGAGCAGTTCTTC
clone_size: NA
j_call: TRBJ2-1
v_call: TRBV28
d_call: NA

cdr3_aa: CASSPPGPNQPQHF
cdr3_nt: TGTGCCAGCAGTCCCCCGGGGCCTAATCAGCCCCAGCATTTT
clone_size: NA
j_call: TRBJ1-5
v_call: TRBV28
d_call: NA

cdr3_aa: CASRSGGTGYNEQFF
cdr3_nt: TGTGCCAGCAGGTCGGGAGGAACCGGATACAATGAGCAGTTCTTC
clone_size: NA
j_call: TRBJ2-1
v_call: TRBV5-6
d_call: TRBD2

cdr3_aa: CASSGQSNEKLFF
cdr3_nt: TGTGCCAGCAGTGGACAGAGCAATGAAAAACTGTTTTTT
clone_size: NA
j_call: TRBJ1-4
v_call: TRBV6-1
d_call: NA

cdr3_aa: CASTLGLANEKLFF
cdr3_nt: TGTGCCAGCACTCTCGGACTGGCTAATGAAAAACTGTTTTTT
clone_size: NA
j_call: TRBJ1-4
v_call: TRBV11-2
d_call: NA

cdr3_aa: CASRPSTGFSEKLFF
cdr3_nt: TGTGCCAGCAGGCCCTCGACAGGGTTTAGTGAAAAACTGTTTTTT
clone_size: NA
j_call: TRBJ1-4
v_call: TRBV2
d_call: TRBD1

cdr3_aa: CASGSSGRGVNEQFF
cdr3_nt: TGTGCCAGCGGGTCGAGCGGGAGGGGAGTCAATGAGCAGTTCTTC
clone_size: NA
j_call: TRBJ2-1
v_call: TRBV28
d_call: TRBD2

cdr3_aa: CASSVEGRNEKLFF
cdr3_nt: TGTGCCAGCAGTGTTGAGGGTCGTAATGAAAAACTGTTTTTT
clone_size: NA
j_call: TRBJ1-4
v_call: TRBV6-1
d_call: NA

cdr3_aa: CASSSQGYGYTF
cdr3_nt: TGCGCCAGCAGCTCACAGGGTTATGGCTACACCTTC
clone_size: NA
j_call: TRBJ1-2
v_call: TRBV5-1
d_call: NA

cdr3_aa: CATAGPGSEKLFF
cdr3_nt: TGTGCCACCGCCGGCCCAGGGAGTGAAAAACTGTTTTTT
clone_size: NA
j_call: TRBJ1-4
v_call: TRBV28
d_call: NA

cdr3_aa: CASSIRDRGHTF
cdr3_nt: TGTGCCAGTAGTATCCGGGACAGGGGGCACACCTTC
clone_size: once
j_call: TRBJ1-2
v_call: TRBV19
d_call: TRBD1

cdr3_aa: CASSDRGRETQYF
cdr3_nt: TGTGCCAGCAGTGACAGGGGAAGAGAGACCCAGTACTTC
clone_size: NA
j_call: TRBJ2-5
v_call: TRBV2
d_call: NA

cdr3_aa: CASSRQGTPTYNEQFF
cdr3_nt: TGTGCCAGCAGCCGACAGGGGACCCCAACCTACAATGAGCAGTTCTTC
clone_size: NA
j_call: TRBJ2-1
v_call: TRBV5-8
d_call: TRBD1

cdr3_aa: CASSLAATGTGWYEQYF
cdr3_nt: TGTGCCAGCAGCTTGGCAGCTACCGGGACAGGGTGGTACGAGCAGTACTTC
clone_size: NA
j_call: TRBJ2-7
v_call: TRBV5-5
d_call: TRBD1

cdr3_aa: CASGTGTSGRAGNEQFF
cdr3_nt: TGTGCCAGTGGTACCGGGACTAGCGGGAGGGCCGGTAATGAGCAGTTCTTC
clone_size: NA
j_call: TRBJ2-1
v_call: TRBV28
d_call: TRBD2

cdr3_aa: CAIRRESAQETQYF
cdr3_nt: TGTGCCATCAGGCGGGAGTCCGCCCAAGAGACCCAGTACTTC
clone_size: once
j_call: TRBJ2-5
v_call: TRBV10-3
d_call: TRBD2

cdr3_aa: CASTTTGLNTEAFF
cdr3_nt: TGCGCCAGCACTACGACAGGGCTGAACACTGAAGCTTTCTTT
clone_size: few
j_call: TRBJ1-1
v_call: TRBV5-1
d_call: TRBD1

cdr3_aa: CASGHQGDTQYF
cdr3_nt: TGCGCCAGCGGACACCAGGGAGATACGCAGTATTTT
clone_size: NA
j_call: TRBJ2-3
v_call: TRBV5-1
d_call: NA

cdr3_aa: CASSLGNRKETQYF
cdr3_nt: TGTGCCAGCAGCTTGGGGAACCGAAAAGAGACCCAGTACTTC
clone_size: NA
j_call: TRBJ2-5
v_call: TRBV7-3
d_call: NA

cdr3_aa: CASTQGTSGRVDEQFF
cdr3_nt: TGTGCCAGCACTCAAGGGACTAGCGGGAGGGTCGATGAGCAGTTCTTC
clone_size: NA
j_call: TRBJ2-1
v_call: TRBV28
d_call: TRBD2

cdr3_aa: CASSQGATGHFDSPLHF
cdr3_nt: TGCGCCAGCAGCCAAGGGGCGACGGGACACTTCGATTCACCCCTCCACTTT
clone_size: NA
j_call: TRBJ1-6
v_call: TRBV4-3
d_call: NA

cdr3_aa: CASVQGGGRGYGYTF
cdr3_nt: TGTGCCAGCGTCCAAGGAGGGGGGCGAGGCTATGGCTACACCTTC
clone_size: NA
j_call: TRBJ1-2
v_call: TRBV7-9
d_call: NA

cdr3_aa: CASSLTAQSYRVRFF
cdr3_nt: TGTGCCAGCAGTTTAACGGCGCAAAGTTACAGGGTCCGGTTCTTC
clone_size: NA
j_call: TRBJ2-1
v_call: TRBV28
d_call: NA